The 9 T cell receptor beta chains presented below share a single source sample, sequenced in a study of beta chain features in type 1 diabetes. Broader study findings: Shorter TCRB CDR3s, moderately but significantly so, were found in Type 1 diabetes patients in all four CD4+ subsets.

No antigens are known for them. Every bit of the isolated RNA underwent reverse transcription, so sequencing read expressed TCRB transcripts. TCRdb keeps only in-frame clones here, not all; method: immunoSEQ multiplex PCR. The sample lists more than 100,000 clones; 9% were seen once. Source material: central memory CD4+ T cells from blood. These receptors originate from a man aged 25-40 years with type 1 diabetes.

The CDR3 DNA reads as TGCGCCAGCAGGTCGGGGGGCGCGGTCGGGGAGCTGTTTTTT. Amino acid sequence: CASRSGGAVGELFF. This sequence joins TRBV5-1 and TRBJ2-2; maybe TRBD2 (7 bases). The V end lost 5 bases, the J end lost 7 bases, and 15 bases lay between the germline ends. Germline CDR1 and CDR2: SGHRS and YFSETQ. The CDR3 totals 14 residues.

This clone was seen only a few times. The CDR3, as DNA: TGTGCCTGGGGCAATAATCAGCCCCAGCATTTT. Its protein product is CAWGNNQPQHF. The V call is TRBV30, the J call TRBJ1-5; no definite D call. The CDR3 runs 11 residues. Germline assignment: CDR1 GTSNPN and CDR2 SVGIG (reference sequence). V shed 5 bases and J shed 4 bases, with 6 bases lying between them.

V gene TRBV19 combines with J gene TRBJ1-4; no firm D call. Germline V gene data show CDR1 as LNHDA and CDR2 as SQIVND (reference sequence). V shed 2 bases and J shed 10 bases, with 11 bases lying between them. CDR3 length: 13 amino acids. The CDR3 region is CASSIQEAGKLFF. In nucleotides, the CDR3 is TGTGCCAGTAGTATACAGGAGGCCGGAAAACTGTTTTTT.

J is TRBJ1-1 and V is TRBV6-5; D is undetermined. CDR3 length equals 13 residues. Trimming stripped 6 bases from V and 4 bases from J, with 12 bases between. Per germline, CDR1 MNHEY and CDR2 SVGAGI. For the CDR3, the DNA is TGTGCCAGCAGACAGATGGGCCGCACTGAAGCTTTCTTT. This encodes CASRQMGRTEAFF.

The rearrangement links TRBV4-2 to TRBJ2-6, with 7 positions matching TRBD2. There are 20 residues in the CDR3. In germline, CDR1 is LGHNA, CDR2 YNFKEQ. J gave up 0 bases and V 1 base, and 12 bases lay outside the gene matches. The CDR3 reads CASSQVEAGSGRSGANVLTF. The CDR3 nucleotides read TGTGCCAGCAGCCAAGTTGAAGCGGGGTCAGGTCGCTCTGGGGCCAACGTCCTGACTTTC.

This clone has only a few counts. This chain links TRBV7-3 with TRBJ1-1; a possible D gene is TRBD1 (5 bases). From germline, CDR1 is SGHTA and CDR2 FQGTGA. V lost 5 bases to trimming and J lost 1 base, with 11 bases between them. The CDR3 sequence is 14 residues long. The CDR3 nucleotides read TGTGCCAGCAGCCCCCACCAGGGGAACACTGAAGCTTTCTTT. It encodes CASSPHQGNTEAFF.

There are a few counts of this clone. This chain links TRBV5-4 with TRBJ2-3; 11 nucleotides match TRBD2. Looked up from germline, CDR1 is SGHNT and CDR2 is YYREEE (reference sequence). The CDR3 has 14 residues. Trimming took 6 bases from V and 2 from J; bases not matched to a gene: 2. This CDR3 reads CASNSGGDTDTQYF. In DNA, the CDR3 is TGTGCCAGCAATAGCGGGGGGGACACAGATACGCAGTATTTT.

This clone was counted a few times. The V call is TRBV27, the J call TRBJ2-5; possible D gene TRBD2, 6 bases. The V gene lost 5 bases and the J gene lost 5 bases, with 12 bases spanning the gap. This CDR3 has 13 residues. CDR1 and CDR2 from the germline V gene are MNHEY and SMNVEV (reference sequence). Here the CDR3 DNA reads TGTGCCAGCAGTAGGTCGGGGGACGAGACCCAGTACTTC. Its translation: CASSRSGDETQYF.

The V and J genes are TRBV28 and TRBJ1-5; no clear D. The V end lost 4 bases, the J end lost 4 bases, and 5 bases lay between the germline ends. Germline assignment: CDR1 MDHEN and CDR2 SYDVKM. The CDR3 spans 12 residues. The CDR3 spells CASSYGNQPQHF. CDR3 sequence (DNA): TGTGCCAGCAGTTACGGGAATCAGCCCCAGCATTTT.